This TCR beta chain was identified in a study of response to subunit inactivated influenza vaccine. Points from the study as a whole: The authors suggested that every seasonal influenza vaccination recruits few new T cells.

TCRdb re-called the RT-PCR reads with MiXCR, one entry per CDR3 protein. Found here are about 780,000 distinct CDR3 sequences, approximately 17% of them singletons; the top ten hold roughly 11%. Notes on this clonotype: As yet, its antigen is unknown.

Germline lookup yields CDR1 SGDLS and CDR2 YYNGEE. V trimming: 2 bases; J trimming: 8 bases; junction bases outside the gene matches: 6. The CDR3 extends over 14 amino acids. Source: PBMCs from blood, taken 5 to 6 days after vaccination. The chain uses TRBV9 and TRBJ2-1, with 8 bases matching TRBD2. This sequence was found in a man in his forties or fifties who received an inactivated influenza vaccine. This CDR3 is CASSVGSGSDEQFF. CDR3 DNA sequence: TGTGCCAGCAGCGTGGGAAGCGGGAGTGATGAGCAGTTCTTC.